This T cell receptor beta chain was identified during a study of OX40 agonist ivuxolimab in advanced cancers. At the level of the study: Ivuxolimab, which is an agonistic anti-OX40 (CD134) antibody, was administered to the patients. One hepatocellular carcinoma and a couple of cutaneous melanoma patients partially responded.

Profiled with immunoSEQ multiplex PCR; TCRdb holds only in-frame clones, not every one. The table records about 58,000 clones, around 78% of them present only once. The study, taken as a whole, reports: Certain nonresponders additionally had low normalized T-cell clonal expansion. Both blood CD4+ and CD8+ T cells showed clonal growth by week 6 at 0.1 to 3.0 mg/kg.

A word on this clone: The antigen remains undetermined.

CDR1 and CDR2 from the germline V gene are SNHLY and FYNNEI. The V end was cut by 1 base, the J end by 5 bases, with 12 bases between. The CDR3 spans 15 residues. The rearrangement uses TRBV2 and TRBJ2-1, with D tentatively TRBD1 or TRBD2 (5 bases each). The sequence was obtained from an adult with an advanced solid tumor such as melanoma, head and neck, liver or kidney cancer. The specimen comprised CD4+ or CD8+ T cells sorted from blood, sampled in a trial of the OX40 agonist ivuxolimab. The CDR3 protein is CASSEVGVGNNEQFF. CDR3 nucleotides: TGTGCCAGCAGTGAAGTGGGGGTAGGCAACAATGAGCAGTTCTTC.